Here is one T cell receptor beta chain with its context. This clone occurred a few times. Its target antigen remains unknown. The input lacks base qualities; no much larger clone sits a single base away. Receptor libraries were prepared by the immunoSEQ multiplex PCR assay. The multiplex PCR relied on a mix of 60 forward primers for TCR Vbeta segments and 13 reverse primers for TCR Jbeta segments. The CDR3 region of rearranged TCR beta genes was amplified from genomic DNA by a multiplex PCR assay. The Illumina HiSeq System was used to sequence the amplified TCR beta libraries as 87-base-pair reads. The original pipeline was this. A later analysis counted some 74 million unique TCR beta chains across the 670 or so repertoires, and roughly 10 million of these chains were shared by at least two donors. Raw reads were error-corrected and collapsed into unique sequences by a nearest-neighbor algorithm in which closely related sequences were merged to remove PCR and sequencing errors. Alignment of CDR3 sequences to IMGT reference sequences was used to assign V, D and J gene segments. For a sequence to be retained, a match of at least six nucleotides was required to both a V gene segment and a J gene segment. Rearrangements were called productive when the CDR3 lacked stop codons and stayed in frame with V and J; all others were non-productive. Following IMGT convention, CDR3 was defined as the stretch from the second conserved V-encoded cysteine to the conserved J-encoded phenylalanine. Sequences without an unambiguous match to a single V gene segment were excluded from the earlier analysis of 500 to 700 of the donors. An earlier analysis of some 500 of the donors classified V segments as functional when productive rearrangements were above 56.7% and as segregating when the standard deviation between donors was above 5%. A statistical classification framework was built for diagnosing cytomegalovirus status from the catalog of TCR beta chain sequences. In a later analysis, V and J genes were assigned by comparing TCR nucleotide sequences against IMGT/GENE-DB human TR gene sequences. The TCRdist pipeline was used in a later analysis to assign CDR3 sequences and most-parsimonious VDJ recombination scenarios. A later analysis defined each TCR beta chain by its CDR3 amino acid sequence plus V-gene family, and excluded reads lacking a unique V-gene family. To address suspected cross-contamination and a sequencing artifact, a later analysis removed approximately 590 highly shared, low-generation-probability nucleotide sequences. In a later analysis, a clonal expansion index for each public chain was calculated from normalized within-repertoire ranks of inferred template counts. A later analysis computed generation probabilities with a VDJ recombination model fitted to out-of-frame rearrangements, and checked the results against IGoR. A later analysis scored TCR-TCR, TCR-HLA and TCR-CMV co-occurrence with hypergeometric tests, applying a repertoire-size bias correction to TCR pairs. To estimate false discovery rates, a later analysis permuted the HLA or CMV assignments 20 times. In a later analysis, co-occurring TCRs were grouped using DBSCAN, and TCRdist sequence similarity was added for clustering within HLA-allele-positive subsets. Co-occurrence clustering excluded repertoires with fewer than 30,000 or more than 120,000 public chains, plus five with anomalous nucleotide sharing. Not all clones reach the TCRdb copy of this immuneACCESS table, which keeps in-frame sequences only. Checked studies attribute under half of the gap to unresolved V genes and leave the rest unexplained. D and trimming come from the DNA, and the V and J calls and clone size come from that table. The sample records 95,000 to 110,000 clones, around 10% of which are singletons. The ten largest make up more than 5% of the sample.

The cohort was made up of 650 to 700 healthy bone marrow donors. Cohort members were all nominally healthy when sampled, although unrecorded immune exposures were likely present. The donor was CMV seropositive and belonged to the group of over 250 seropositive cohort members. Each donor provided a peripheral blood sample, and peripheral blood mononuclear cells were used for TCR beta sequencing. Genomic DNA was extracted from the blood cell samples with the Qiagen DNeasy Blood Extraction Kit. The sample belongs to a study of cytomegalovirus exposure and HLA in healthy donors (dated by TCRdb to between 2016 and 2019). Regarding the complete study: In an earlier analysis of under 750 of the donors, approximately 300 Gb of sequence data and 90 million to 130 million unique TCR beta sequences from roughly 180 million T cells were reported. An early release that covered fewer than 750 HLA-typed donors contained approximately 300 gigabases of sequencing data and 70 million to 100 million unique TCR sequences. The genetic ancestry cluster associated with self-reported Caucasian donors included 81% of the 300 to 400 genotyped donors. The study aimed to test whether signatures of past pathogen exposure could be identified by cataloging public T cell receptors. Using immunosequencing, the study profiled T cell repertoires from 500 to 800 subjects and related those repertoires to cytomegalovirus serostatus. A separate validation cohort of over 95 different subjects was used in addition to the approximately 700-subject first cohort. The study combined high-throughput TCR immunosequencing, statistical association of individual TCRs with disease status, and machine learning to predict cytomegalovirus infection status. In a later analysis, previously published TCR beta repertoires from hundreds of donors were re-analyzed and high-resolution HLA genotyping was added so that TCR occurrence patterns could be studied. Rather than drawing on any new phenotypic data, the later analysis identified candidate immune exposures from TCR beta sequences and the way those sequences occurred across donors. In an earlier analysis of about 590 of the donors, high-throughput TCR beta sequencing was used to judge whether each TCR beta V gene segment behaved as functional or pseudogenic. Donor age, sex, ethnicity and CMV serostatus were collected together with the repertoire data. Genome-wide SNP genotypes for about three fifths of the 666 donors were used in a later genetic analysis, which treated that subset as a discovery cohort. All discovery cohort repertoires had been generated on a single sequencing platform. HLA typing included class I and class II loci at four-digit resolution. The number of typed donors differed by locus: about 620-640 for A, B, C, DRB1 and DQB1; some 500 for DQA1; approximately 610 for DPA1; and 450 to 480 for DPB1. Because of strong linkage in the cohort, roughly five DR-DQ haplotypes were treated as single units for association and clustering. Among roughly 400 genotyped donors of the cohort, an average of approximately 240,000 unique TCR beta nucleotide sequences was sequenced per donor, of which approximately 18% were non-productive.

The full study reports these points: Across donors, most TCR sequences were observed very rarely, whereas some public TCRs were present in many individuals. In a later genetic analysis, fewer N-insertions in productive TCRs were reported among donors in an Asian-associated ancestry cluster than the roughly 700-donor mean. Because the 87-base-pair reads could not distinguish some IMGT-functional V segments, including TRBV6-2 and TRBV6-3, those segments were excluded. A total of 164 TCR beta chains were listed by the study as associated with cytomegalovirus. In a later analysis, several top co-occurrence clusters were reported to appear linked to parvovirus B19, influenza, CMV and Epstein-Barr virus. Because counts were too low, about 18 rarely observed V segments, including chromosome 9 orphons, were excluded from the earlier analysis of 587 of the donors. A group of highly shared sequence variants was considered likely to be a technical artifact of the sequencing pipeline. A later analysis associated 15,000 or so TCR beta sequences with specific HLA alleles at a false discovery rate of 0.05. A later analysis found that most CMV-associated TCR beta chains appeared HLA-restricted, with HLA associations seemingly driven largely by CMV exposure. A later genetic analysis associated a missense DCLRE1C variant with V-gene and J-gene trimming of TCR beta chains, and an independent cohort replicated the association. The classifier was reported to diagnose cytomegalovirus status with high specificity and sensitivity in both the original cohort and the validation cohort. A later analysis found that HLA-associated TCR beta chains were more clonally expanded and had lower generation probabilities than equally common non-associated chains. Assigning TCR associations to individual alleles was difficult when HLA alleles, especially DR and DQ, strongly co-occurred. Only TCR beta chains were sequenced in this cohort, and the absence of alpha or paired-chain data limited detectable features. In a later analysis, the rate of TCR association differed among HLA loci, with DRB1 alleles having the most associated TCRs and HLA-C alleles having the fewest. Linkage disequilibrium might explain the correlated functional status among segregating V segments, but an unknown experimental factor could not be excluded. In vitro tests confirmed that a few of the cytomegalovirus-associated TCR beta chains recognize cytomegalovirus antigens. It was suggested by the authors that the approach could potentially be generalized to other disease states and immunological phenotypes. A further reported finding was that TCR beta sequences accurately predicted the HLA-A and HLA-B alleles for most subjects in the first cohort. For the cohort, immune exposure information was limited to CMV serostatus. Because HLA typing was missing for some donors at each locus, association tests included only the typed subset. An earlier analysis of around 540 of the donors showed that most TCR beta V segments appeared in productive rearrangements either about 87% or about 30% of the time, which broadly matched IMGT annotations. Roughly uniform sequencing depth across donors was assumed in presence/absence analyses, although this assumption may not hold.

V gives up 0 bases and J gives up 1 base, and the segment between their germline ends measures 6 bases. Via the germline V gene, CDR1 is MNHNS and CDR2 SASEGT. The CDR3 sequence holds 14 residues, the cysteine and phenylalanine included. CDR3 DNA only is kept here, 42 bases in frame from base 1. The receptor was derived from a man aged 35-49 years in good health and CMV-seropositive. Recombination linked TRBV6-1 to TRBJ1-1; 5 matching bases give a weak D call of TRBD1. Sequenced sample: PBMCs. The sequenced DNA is TGTGCCAGCAGTGAAGCCGGGGGGAACACTGAAGCTTTCTTT. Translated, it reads CASSEAGGNTEAFF.